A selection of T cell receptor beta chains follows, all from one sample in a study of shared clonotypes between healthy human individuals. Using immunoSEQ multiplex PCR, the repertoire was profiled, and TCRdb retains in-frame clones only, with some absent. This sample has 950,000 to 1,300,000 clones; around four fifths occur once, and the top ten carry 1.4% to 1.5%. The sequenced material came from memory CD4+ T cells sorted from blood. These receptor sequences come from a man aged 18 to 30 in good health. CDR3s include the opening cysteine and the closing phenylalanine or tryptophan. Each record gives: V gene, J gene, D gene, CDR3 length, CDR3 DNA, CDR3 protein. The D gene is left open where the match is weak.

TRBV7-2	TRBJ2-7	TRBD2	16	TGTGCCAGCAGCTTAGCTCGGAGCGGGAGGGCCCACGAGCAGTACTTC	CASSLARSGRAHEQYF
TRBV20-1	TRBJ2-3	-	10	TGCAGTGCCCGGGAAGGGACGCAGTATTTT	CSAREGTQYF
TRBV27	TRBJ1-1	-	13	TGTGCCAGCAGTTGGGGAGGGAACACTGAAGCTTTCTTT	CASSWGGNTEAFF
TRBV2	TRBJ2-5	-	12	TGTGCCAGCAGTGCGGTTTTGAAGACCCAGTACTTC	CASSAVLKTQYF
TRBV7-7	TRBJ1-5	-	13	TGTGCTAGCAGCTTGGACAGAAATCAGCCCCAGCATTTT	CASSLDRNQPQHF
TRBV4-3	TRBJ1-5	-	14	TGCGCCAGCAGCCAAAACCTCAGGGGTCAGCCCCAGCATTTT	CASSQNLRGQPQHF
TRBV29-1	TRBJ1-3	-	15	TGCAGCGTACGAGAATCCGCGGGGTACGGAAACACCATATATTTT	CSVRESAGYGNTIYF
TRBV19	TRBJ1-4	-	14	TGTGCCAGTCGGGGCGGAGCAACTAATGAAAAACTGTTTTTT	CASRGGATNEKLFF
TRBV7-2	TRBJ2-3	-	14	TGTGCCAGCAGCCTCCGGGGAAGCACAGATACGCAGTATTTT	CASSLRGSTDTQYF
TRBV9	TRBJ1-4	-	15	TGTGCCAGCAGCGCCTCCGGCGCAACTAATGAAAAACTGTTTTTT	CASSASGATNEKLFF
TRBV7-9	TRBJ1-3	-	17	TGTGCCAGCAGCTTGGGATCGGGACGATTCTCTGGAAACACCATATATTTT	CASSLGSGRFSGNTIYF
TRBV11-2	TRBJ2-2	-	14	TGTGCCAGCAGCGGAGGACCTCTCACCGGGGAGCTGTTTTTT	CASSGGPLTGELFF
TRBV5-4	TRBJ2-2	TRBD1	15	TGTGCCAGCAGCCGGGACAGGCTTAACACCGGGGAGCTGTTTTTT	CASSRDRLNTGELFF
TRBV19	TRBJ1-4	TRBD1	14	TGTGCCAGTAAAGGGACAGGGGGTATTGAAAAACTGTTTTTT	CASKGTGGIEKLFF